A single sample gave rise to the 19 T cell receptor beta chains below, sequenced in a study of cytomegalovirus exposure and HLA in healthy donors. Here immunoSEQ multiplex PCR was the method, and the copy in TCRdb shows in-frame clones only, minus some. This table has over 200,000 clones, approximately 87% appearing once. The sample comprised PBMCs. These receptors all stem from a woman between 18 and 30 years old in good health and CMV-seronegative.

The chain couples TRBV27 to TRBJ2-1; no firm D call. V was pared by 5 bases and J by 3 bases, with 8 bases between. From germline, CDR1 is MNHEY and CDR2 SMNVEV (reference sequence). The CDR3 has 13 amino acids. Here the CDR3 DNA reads TGTGCCAGCAGTCAAGGAATCTACAATGAGCAGTTCTTC. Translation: CASSQGIYNEQFF.

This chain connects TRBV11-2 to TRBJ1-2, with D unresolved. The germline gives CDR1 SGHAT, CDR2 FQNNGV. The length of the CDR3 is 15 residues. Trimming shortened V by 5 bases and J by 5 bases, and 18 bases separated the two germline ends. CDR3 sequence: CASSPARIIPYGYTF. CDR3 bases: TGTGCCAGCAGCCCAGCTAGGATCATCCCATATGGCTACACCTTC.

The CDR3 is CASRPNRGNYGYTF. Written as DNA, the CDR3 is TGTGCCAGCAGACCAAACAGGGGAAACTATGGCTACACCTTC. The V gene is TRBV7-8, the J gene TRBJ1-2, with 7 positions matching TRBD1. V dropped 6 bases and J dropped 2; count of bases not matched to a gene: 6. Germline V gene lookup returns CDR1 SGHVS and CDR2 FQNEAQ. This CDR3 has 14 residues. Using reference TRBV7-8 and TRBJ1-2 for the parts outside the CDR3, the full variable domain is GAGVSQSPRYKVAKRGQDVALRCDPISGHVSLFWYQQALGQGPEFLTYFQNEAQLDKSGLPSDRFFAERPEGSVSTLKIQRTQQEDSAVYLCASRPNRGNYGYTFGSGTRLTVV.

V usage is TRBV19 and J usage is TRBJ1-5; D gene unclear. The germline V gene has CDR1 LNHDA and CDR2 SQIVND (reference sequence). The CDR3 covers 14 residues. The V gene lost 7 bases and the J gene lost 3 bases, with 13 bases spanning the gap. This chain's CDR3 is CASTPEQLNQPQHF. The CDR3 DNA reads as TGTGCCAGTACCCCGGAGCAGCTCAATCAGCCCCAGCATTTT.

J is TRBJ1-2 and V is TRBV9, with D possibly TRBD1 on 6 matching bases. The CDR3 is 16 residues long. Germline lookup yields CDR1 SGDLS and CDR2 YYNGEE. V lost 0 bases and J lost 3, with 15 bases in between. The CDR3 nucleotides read TGTGCCAGCAGCGTAGGCTCGGGGCAGGGGCACTATGGCTACACCTTC. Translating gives CASSVGSGQGHYGYTF.

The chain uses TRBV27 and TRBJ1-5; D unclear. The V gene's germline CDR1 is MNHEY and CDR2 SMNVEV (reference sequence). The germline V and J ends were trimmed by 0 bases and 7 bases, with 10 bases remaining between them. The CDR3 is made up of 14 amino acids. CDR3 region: CASSLSKGTQPQHF. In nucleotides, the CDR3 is TGTGCCAGCAGTTTATCAAAGGGTACCCAGCCCCAGCATTTT.

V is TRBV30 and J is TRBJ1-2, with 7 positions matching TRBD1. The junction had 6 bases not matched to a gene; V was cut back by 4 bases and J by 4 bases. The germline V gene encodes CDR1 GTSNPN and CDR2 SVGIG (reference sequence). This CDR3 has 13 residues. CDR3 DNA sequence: TGTGCCTGGACTTTCCGGGACAGCTATGGCTACACCTTC. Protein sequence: CAWTFRDSYGYTF.

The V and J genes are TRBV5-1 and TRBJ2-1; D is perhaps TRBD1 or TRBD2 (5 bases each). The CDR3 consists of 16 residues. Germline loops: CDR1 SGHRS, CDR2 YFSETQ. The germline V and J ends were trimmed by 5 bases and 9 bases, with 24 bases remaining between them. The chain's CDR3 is CASSLAVQQAGTEQFF. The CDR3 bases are TGCGCCAGCAGTCTGGCGGTACAGCAAGCAGGGACTGAGCAGTTCTTC. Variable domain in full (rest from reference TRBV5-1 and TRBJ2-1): KAGVTQTPRYLIKTRGQQVTLSCSPISGHRSVSWYQQTPGQGLQFLFEYFSETQRNKGNFPGRFSGRQFSNSRSEMNVSTLELGDSALYLCASSLAVQQAGTEQFFGPGTRLTVL.

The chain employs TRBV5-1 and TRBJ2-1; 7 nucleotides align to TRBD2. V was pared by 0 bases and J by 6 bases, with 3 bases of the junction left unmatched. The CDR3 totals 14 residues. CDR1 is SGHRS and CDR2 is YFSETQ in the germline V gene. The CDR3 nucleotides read TGCGCCAGCAGCTTGGTGGTAGCGGGCAATGAGCAGTTCTTC. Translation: CASSLVVAGNEQFF. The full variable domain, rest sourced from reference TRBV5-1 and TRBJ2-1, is KAGVTQTPRYLIKTRGQQVTLSCSPISGHRSVSWYQQTPGQGLQFLFEYFSETQRNKGNFPGRFSGRQFSNSRSEMNVSTLELGDSALYLCASSLVVAGNEQFFGPGTRLTVL.

For the CDR3, the DNA is TGTGCCAGCAGCCAATCAGGCCCCCAGCATTTT. Translating it yields CASSQSGPQHF. The chain carries TRBV16 and TRBJ1-5; D not certain. The CDR3 runs 11 residues. CDR1 is KGHSY, CDR2 FQNENV, per germline. V lost 0 bases and J lost 10, with 4 bases in between. The entire variable domain, with the rest obtained from reference TRBV16 and TRBJ1-5, is as follows: GEEVAQTPKHLVRGEGQKAKLYCAPIKGHSYVFWYQQVLKNEFKFLISFQNENVFDETGMPKERFSAKCLPNSPCSLEIQATKLEDSAVYFCASSQSGPQHFGDGTRLSIL.

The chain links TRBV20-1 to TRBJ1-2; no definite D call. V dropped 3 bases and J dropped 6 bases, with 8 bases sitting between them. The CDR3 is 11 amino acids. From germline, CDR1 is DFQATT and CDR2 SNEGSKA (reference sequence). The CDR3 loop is CSARIRDGYTF. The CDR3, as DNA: TGCAGTGCTAGGATCAGAGATGGCTACACCTTC.

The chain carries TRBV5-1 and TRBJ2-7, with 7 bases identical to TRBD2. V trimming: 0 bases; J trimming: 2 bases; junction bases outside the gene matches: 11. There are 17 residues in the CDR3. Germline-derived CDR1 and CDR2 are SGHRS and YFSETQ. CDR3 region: CASSLALAGVKPYEQYF. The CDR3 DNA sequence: TGCGCCAGCAGCTTGGCCTTGGCGGGGGTCAAACCCTACGAGCAGTACTTC.

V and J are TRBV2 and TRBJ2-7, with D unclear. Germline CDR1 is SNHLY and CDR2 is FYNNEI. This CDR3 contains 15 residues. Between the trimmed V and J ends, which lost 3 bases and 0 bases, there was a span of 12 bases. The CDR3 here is CASSEPPPSSYEQYF. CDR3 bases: TGTGCCAGCAGTGAGCCCCCGCCAAGCTCCTACGAGCAGTACTTC.

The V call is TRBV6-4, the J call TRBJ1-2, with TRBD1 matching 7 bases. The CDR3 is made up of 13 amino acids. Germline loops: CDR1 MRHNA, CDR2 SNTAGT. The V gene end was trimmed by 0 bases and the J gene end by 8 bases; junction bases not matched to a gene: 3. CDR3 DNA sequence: TGTGCCAGCAGTGACTCGACAGGGAAGGGCTACACCTTC. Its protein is CASSDSTGKGYTF.

The CDR3 protein is CASSLWAGTMYNEQFF. In DNA form, the CDR3 reads TGTGCCAGCAGCTTGTGGGCGGGGACTATGTACAATGAGCAGTTCTTC. V gene TRBV7-9 combines with J gene TRBJ2-1; 7 bases are shared with TRBD2. CDR1 is SEHNR and CDR2 is FQNEAQ in the germline V gene (reference sequence). CDR3 length: 16 residues. The V gene end was trimmed by 3 bases and the J gene end by 4 bases; junction bases not matched to a gene: 9.

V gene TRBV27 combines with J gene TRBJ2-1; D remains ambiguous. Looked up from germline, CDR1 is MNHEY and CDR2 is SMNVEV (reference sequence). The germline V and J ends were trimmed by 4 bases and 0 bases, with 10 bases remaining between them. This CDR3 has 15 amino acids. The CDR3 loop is CASSSAPGSYNEQFF. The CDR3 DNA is TGTGCCAGCAGTTCCGCCCCAGGCTCCTACAATGAGCAGTTCTTC.

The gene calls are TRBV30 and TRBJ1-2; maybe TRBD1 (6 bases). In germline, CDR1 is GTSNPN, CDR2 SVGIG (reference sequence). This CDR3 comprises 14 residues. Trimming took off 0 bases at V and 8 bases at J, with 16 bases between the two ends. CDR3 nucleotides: TGTGCCTGGAGTGTAGAACAGGGACGTTGGGGCTACACCTTC. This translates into CAWSVEQGRWGYTF.

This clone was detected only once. CDR3 nucleotide sequence: TGCAGCGGACTAGACAGGGGGCGCCAGGATGAGCAGTTCTTC. As protein: CSGLDRGRQDEQFF. V and J are TRBV29-1 and TRBJ2-1; 10 bases line up with TRBD1. Losses at the gene ends were 7 bases for V and 8 bases for J; bases not matched to a gene: 11. CDR1 and CDR2 (germline): SQVTM, ANQGSEA. The CDR3 consists of 14 residues.

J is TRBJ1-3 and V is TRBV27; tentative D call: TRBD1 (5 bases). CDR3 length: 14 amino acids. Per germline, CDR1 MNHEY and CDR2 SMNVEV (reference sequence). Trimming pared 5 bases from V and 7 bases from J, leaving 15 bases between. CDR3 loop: CASSPPNRPNTIYF. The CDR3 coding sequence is TGTGCCAGCAGTCCCCCCAACAGGCCGAACACCATATATTTT.